This T cell receptor beta chain was sequenced during a study of blood T cell repertoires in COVID-19. The overall study: COVID-19 samples from acute and convalescent phases originated in the United States, Italy and Spain. Sources were T cells, B-cell-depleted T cells, or PBMCs; the material itself was cDNA or gDNA.

Per the original methods: Estimated nucleated cell counts came from reference gene primer amplification. Sequencing used immunoSEQ multiplex PCR; TCRdb keeps in-frame clones, though not all of them. V and J calls and clone size are those listed in that table; D and trimming were worked out from the DNA. Of 250,000 to 350,000 clones listed, 65% to 85% are singletons. While infection was still active, Seattle patients were enrolled and then followed longitudinally. Input material: peripheral blood. The TCR was taken from a human donor with COVID-19, enrolled during active disease. The donor label of this sample is uncertain.

The CDR3 here is CASSTLTVDEQFF. The DNA for the CDR3 is TGTGCCAGCAGCACCCTGACAGTCGATGAGCAGTTCTTC. The chain couples TRBV11-2 to TRBJ2-1; a weak D match, TRBD1 (5 bases). The V and J ends lost 5 bases and 8 bases respectively, with 13 bases between them. The CDR3 contains 13 residues. Germline V gene data show CDR1 as SGHAT and CDR2 as FQNNGV.